The 26 T cell receptor beta chains listed next were all sequenced from one sample in a study of human CD8 memory T cell subsets. The term TPEX covered CCR7+ PD-1+ TIGIT+ early memory CD8+ T cells that had exhausted-like traits. Researchers made TCR beta libraries via UMI-labeled 5' RACE. TCRdb re-called the 5' RACE reads, yielding one record per CDR3 amino acid sequence without DNA. The sample table includes approximately 10,000 distinct CDR3 sequences. Sequenced: CD8+ T cells from PBMCs. These TCRs come from a human donor in good health.

The chain couples TRBV23-1 to TRBJ2-1; TCRdb's D gene call, TRBD1, goes unchecked for lack of DNA. TRBV23-1 is an ORF; its function is uncertain. The CDR3 has 16 amino acids. The CDR3 reads CASSQGGQYLSNEQFF.

The CDR3 sequence: CASSPREGTGELFF. The chain is built from TRBV7-9 and TRBJ2-2; no DNA is available, so the TRBD2 call from TCRdb remains unchecked. Germline assignment: CDR1 SEHNR and CDR2 FQNEAQ (reference sequence). This CDR3 spans 14 amino acids. The whole variable domain, filled in from reference TRBV7-9 and TRBJ2-2, reads DTGVSQNPRHKITKRGQNVTFRCDPISEHNRLYWYRQTLGQGPEFLTYFQNEAQLEKSRLLSDRFSAERPKGSFSTLEIQRTEQGDSAMYLCASSPREGTGELFFGEGSRLTVL.

This chain connects TRBV28 to TRBJ2-3; absent DNA, TCRdb's TRBD1 call cannot be checked. The CDR3 is 14 amino acids. Germline CDR1 is MDHEN and CDR2 is SYDVKM. Here the CDR3 reads CASSFDSSTDTQYF.

This chain uses TRBV7-3 with TRBJ2-1; the TCRdb D gene call, TRBD1, has no DNA to confirm it. There are 14 residues in the CDR3. Per germline, CDR1 SGHTA and CDR2 FQGTGA. The CDR3 sequence is CASSPGTAYNEQFF.

V is TRBV6-5 and J is TRBJ2-7; TCRdb selects TRBD1, and the lack of DNA leaves this call unchecked. The CDR3 length is 17 residues. CDR1 and CDR2 (germline): MNHEY, SVGAGI. The CDR3 region is CASSLLRGRQLSGEQYF.

The V and J genes are TRBV11-3 and TRBJ2-1; TCRdb's D gene call, TRBD2, goes unchecked for lack of DNA. Germline V gene data show CDR1 as SGHNT and CDR2 as YENEEA. The CDR3 length is 13 residues. The CDR3 protein is CASSPGGGVEQFF.

The chain has TRBV7-9 and TRBJ2-1; TCRdb designates TRBD2, a call that cannot be tested without DNA. Germline loops: CDR1 SEHNR, CDR2 FQNEAQ (reference sequence). The CDR3 length is 15 residues. The CDR3 region is CASSPPREGMDEQFF.

J is TRBJ1-5 and V is TRBV7-9; TCRdb's D call of TRBD1 is untestable without DNA. The germline CDR1 and CDR2 sequences are SEHNR and FQNEAQ (reference sequence). CDR3 size: 15 residues. The CDR3 spells CASSPLAGAHQPQHF.

The chain joins TRBV3-1 to TRBJ2-1; TCRdb's D call of TRBD1 is untestable without DNA. Germline loops: CDR1 LGHDT, CDR2 YNNKEL (reference sequence). The CDR3 runs to 13 residues. CDR3 region: CASSLGGSLDRFF.

This clonotype is labeled medium-sized (0.01 to 0.1%) based on frequency. J is TRBJ2-1 and V is TRBV29-1; the TCRdb D gene call, TRBD2, has no DNA to confirm it. The CDR3 spans 15 residues. Germline CDR1 SQVTM, CDR2 ANQGSEA. CDR3 loop: CSVVRTMNVHNEQFF.

The chain couples TRBV9 to TRBJ1-2; TCRdb's D call, TRBD1, is unchecked because there is no DNA. Germline V gene lookup returns CDR1 SGDLS and CDR2 YYNGEE. The CDR3 runs to 16 residues. This CDR3 reads CASSAYLGGTGYGYTF.

V gene TRBV15 combines with J gene TRBJ1-4; lacking DNA, the TRBD1 call made by TCRdb goes unchecked. This CDR3 is built from 15 residues. Germline CDR1 LNHNV, CDR2 YYDKDF (reference sequence). The CDR3: CATRDPGTTNEKLFF.

The chain employs TRBV2 and TRBJ2-1; no DNA is available, so the TRBD2 call from TCRdb remains unchecked. The CDR3 covers 16 residues. Germline V lookup: CDR1 SNHLY, CDR2 FYNNEI. This CDR3 reads CASSDNGSENRNEQFF.

This rearrangement joins TRBV7-2 to TRBJ2-2. The CDR3 has 16 residues. Germline V gene data show CDR1 as SGHTA and CDR2 as FQGNSA. The CDR3 reads CASSLAWVPNTGELFF.

The J gene is TRBJ2-3, the V gene TRBV29-1; the D call of TRBD1 rests on TCRdb alone, since no DNA is present to check it. The germline gives CDR1 SQVTM, CDR2 ANQGSEA. The CDR3 is made up of 16 amino acids. The CDR3 region is CSVAGVIVYGADTQYF.

This clonotype is deemed medium-sized by its frequency. The chain links TRBV7-6 to TRBJ1-5; TCRdb designates TRBD1, a call that cannot be tested without DNA. The CDR3 is 14 amino acids. The germline V gene encodes CDR1 SGHVS and CDR2 FNYEAQ. The chain's CDR3 is CASSPNQGEEPQHF. The variable domain in full, completed from reference TRBV7-6 and TRBJ1-5, reads GAGVSQSPRYKVTKRGQDVALRCDPISGHVSLYWYRQALGQGPEFLTYFNYEAQQDKSGLPNDRFSAERPEGSISTLTIQRTEQRDSAMYRCASSPNQGEEPQHFGDGTRLSIL.

The CDR3: CASSLGLGGRGYTF. This chain uses TRBV5-5 with TRBJ1-2; absent DNA, TCRdb's TRBD1 call cannot be checked. Germline CDR1 reads SGHKS; CDR2 reads YYEKEE (reference sequence). This CDR3 spans 14 amino acids.

The CDR3 spells CASSPGTGGSYEQYF. V usage is TRBV5-4 and J usage is TRBJ2-7; the D gene TCRdb calls, TRBD1, cannot be checked with no DNA. Germline CDR1 SGHNT, CDR2 YYREEE (reference sequence). The CDR3 consists of 15 residues.

This clonotype ranks as medium-sized (0.01 to 0.1%) in terms of frequency. The rearrangement joins TRBV2 to TRBJ2-7; there is no DNA to check the TCRdb D call of TRBD2. CDR1 SNHLY and CDR2 FYNNEI come from the germline V gene. The CDR3 contains 15 residues. The CDR3: CASREGGSSTYEQYF.

This clonotype is labeled medium-sized based on frequency. This chain uses TRBV7-3 with TRBJ2-3; TCRdb picks TRBD2, but there is no DNA to check that call. Germline CDR1 and CDR2: SGHTA and FQGTGA. The CDR3 is 13 residues long. CDR3 amino acids: CASSSLGTDTQYF.

The rearrangement joins TRBV27 to TRBJ2-7; TCRdb's D gene call, TRBD1, goes unchecked for lack of DNA. Germline V lookup: CDR1 MNHEY, CDR2 SMNVEV (reference sequence). The CDR3 covers 13 residues. The CDR3 loop is CASSVQGTYEQYF.

The chain employs TRBV5-6 and TRBJ2-3; TCRdb's D gene call, TRBD1, goes unchecked for lack of DNA. This CDR3 is built from 13 residues. Germline loops: CDR1 SGHDT, CDR2 YYEEEE. CDR3 loop: CASSFGGADTQYF. Together with reference TRBV5-6 and TRBJ2-3, the CDR3 gives the full variable domain: DAGVTQSPTHLIKTRGQQVTLRCSPKSGHDTVSWYQQALGQGPQFIFQYYEEEERQRGNFPDRFSGHQFPNYSSELNVNALLLGDSALYLCASSFGGADTQYFGPGTRLTVL.

Here the CDR3 reads CASSRTGTETQYF. J is TRBJ2-5 and V is TRBV7-8; the TRBD1 assignment by TCRdb is unverifiable without DNA. Germline V lookup: CDR1 SGHVS, CDR2 FQNEAQ. This CDR3 is built from 13 residues.

This chain links TRBV7-3 with TRBJ2-3. The CDR3 totals 12 residues. Germline-derived CDR1 and CDR2 are SGHTA and FQGTGA. The CDR3 region is CASSFGGDTQYF.

By frequency, this clonotype is medium-sized. V and J are TRBV29-1 and TRBJ2-1; TCRdb's D call, TRBD2, is unchecked because there is no DNA. This CDR3 contains 16 residues. From germline, CDR1 is SQVTM and CDR2 ANQGSEA. The CDR3 sequence: CSVEITSVMSYNEQFF.

V gene TRBV10-2 combines with J gene TRBJ2-1. Germline V lookup: CDR1 WSHSY, CDR2 SAAADI. This CDR3 is built from 12 residues. CDR3 sequence: CASSGPRDEQFF.